This T cell receptor beta chain appears in the sequencing data of a study of blood T cells in healthy people across ages. Broader study findings: In long-lived donors, naive CD4+ cell counts and diversity exceeded those of aged donors. Observed TCR beta diversity showed a strong correlation with the percentage of naive T cells as measured by flow cytometry.

For the second PCR, which ran for about 7 to 12 cycles, a sample-barcoded 5' primer and a J-beta primer mix were used. Tagging of each cDNA molecule was performed by a template-switch adaptor with 12 random nucleotides. From the 5' RACE reads, TCRdb called clonotypes with MiXCR, one entry per CDR3 protein. The data show more than 650,000 distinct CDR3 sequences, 53% seen once. Germline lookup yields CDR1 SGDLS and CDR2 YYNGEE. Deletions cut 1 base from V and 1 base from J, with 7 bases between. The CDR3 loop spans 14 amino acids. Per individual sample, total RNA of at least 5.5 micrograms was extracted. This clonotype was observed a handful of times. Antigen unknown.

V and J are TRBV9 and TRBJ2-3; D assignment may be TRBD1 or TRBD2 (5 bases each). The sequence derives from a man aged 80 or over in good health. Material for sequencing was blood. The CDR3 loop reads CASSVLGGTDTQYF. The CDR3 DNA is TGTGCCAGCAGCGTATTGGGGGGCACAGATACGCAGTATTTT.